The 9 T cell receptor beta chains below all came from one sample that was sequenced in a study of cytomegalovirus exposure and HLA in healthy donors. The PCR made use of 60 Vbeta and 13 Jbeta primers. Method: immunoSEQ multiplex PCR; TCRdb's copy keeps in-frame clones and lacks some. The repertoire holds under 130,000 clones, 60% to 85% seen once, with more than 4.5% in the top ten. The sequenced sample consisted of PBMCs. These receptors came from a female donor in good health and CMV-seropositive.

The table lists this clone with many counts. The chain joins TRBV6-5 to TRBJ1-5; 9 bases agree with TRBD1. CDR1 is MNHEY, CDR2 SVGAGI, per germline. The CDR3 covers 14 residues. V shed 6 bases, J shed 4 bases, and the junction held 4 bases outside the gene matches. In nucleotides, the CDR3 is TGTGCCAGCAGAAAGGGACAGGGAAATCAGCCCCAGCATTTT. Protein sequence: CASRKGQGNQPQHF.

CDR3 amino acids: CASKGQGATNTGELFF. DNA for the CDR3: TGTGCCAGCAAAGGACAGGGGGCTACTAACACCGGGGAGCTGTTTTTT. V usage is TRBV27 and J usage is TRBJ2-2; 11 nucleotides align to TRBD1. Germline V lookup: CDR1 MNHEY, CDR2 SMNVEV (reference sequence). Germline trimming cut 7 bases from V and 2 bases from J; bases unmatched to any gene: 6. This CDR3 comprises 16 residues.

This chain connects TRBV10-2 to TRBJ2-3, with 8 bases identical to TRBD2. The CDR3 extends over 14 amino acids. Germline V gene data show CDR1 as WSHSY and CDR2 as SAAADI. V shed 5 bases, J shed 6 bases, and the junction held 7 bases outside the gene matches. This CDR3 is CASSKSGSVDTQYF. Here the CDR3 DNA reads TGCGCCAGCAGTAAAAGCGGGAGTGTGGATACGCAGTATTTT.

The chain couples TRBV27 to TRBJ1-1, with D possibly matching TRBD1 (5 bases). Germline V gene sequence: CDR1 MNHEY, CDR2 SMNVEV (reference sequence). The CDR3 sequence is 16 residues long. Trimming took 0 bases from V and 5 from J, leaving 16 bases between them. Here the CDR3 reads CASSLSYRGAPTEAFF. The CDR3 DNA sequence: TGTGCCAGCAGTTTATCATATCGTGGGGCGCCGACTGAAGCTTTCTTT.

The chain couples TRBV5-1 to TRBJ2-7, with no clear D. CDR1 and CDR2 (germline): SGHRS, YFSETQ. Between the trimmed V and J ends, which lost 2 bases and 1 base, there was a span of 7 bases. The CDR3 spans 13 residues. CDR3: CASSFPESYEQYF. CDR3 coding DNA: TGCGCCAGCAGCTTCCCTGAGTCCTACGAGCAGTACTTC.

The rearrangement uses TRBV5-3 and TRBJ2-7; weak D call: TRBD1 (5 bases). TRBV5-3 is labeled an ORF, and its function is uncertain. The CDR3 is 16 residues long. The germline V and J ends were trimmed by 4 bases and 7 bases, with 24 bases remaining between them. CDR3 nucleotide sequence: TGTGCCAGAAGCCGTTCCCCGGACAACGCCGGGTGGGAGCAGTACTTC. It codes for CARSRSPDNAGWEQYF.

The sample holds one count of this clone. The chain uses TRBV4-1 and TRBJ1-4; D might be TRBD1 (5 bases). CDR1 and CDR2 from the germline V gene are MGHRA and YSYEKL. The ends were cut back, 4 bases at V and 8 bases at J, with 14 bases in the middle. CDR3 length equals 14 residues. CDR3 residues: CASSLRQIEEKLFF. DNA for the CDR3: TGCGCCAGCAGCCTACGACAGATAGAGGAAAAACTGTTTTTT.

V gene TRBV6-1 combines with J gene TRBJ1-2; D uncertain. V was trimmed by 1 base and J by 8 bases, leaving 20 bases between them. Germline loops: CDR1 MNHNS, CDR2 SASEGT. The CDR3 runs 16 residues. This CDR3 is CASSEVGGIGFSGYTF. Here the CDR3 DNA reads TGTGCCAGCAGTGAAGTAGGAGGGATAGGGTTTTCGGGCTACACCTTC.

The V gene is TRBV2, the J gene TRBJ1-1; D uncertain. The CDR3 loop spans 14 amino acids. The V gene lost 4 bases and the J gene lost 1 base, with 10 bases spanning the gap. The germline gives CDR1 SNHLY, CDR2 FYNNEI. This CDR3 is CASSVMARNTEAFF. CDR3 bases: TGTGCCAGCAGTGTAATGGCCAGGAACACTGAAGCTTTCTTT.